Listed here are 31 T cell receptor beta chains from one sample, sequenced in a study of T-cell reconstitution after alpha-beta-depleted transplantation in children. A TCRbeta library incorporating unique molecular identifiers was prepared. One entry per CDR3 protein, called by TCRdb with MiXCR from the PCR reads. Altogether 400,000 to 450,000 distinct CDR3 sequences are present, roughly 44% being singletons, with the ten largest covering 25% to 30%. The sequencing here drew on PBMCs, taken before TCRalphabeta/CD19-depleted stem cell transplant. These receptors came from a girl aged 2 to 9 with aplastic anemia, due to receive a stem cell transplant.

J is TRBJ2-1 and V is TRBV20-1; TRBD1 matches at 8 bases. CDR3 length equals 14 residues. The J segment lost 1 base and the V segment lost 4 bases, leaving 3 bases of the junction unmatched. Germline V lookup: CDR1 DFQATT, CDR2 SNEGSKA (reference sequence). The CDR3 DNA reads TGCAGTGCTACGCGGACAGGGTCCTACAATGAGCAGTTCTTC. It encodes CSATRTGSYNEQFF.

This chain uses TRBV20-1 with TRBJ2-7; 10 bases map to TRBD2. Trimming at V came to 8 bases and at J to 6 bases, leaving 10 bases not matched to a gene. Germline V CDR1 and CDR2: DFQATT, SNEGSKA (reference sequence). The CDR3 consists of 13 residues. CDR3 amino acids: CSPKREGSGEQYF. CDR3 coding DNA: TGCAGTCCCAAGCGGGAGGGCTCAGGCGAGCAGTACTTC.

The chain is built from TRBV5-1 and TRBJ2-3; 10 positions agree with TRBD2. V lost 0 bases, J lost 1 base, and 8 bases stayed unmatched. Looked up from germline, CDR1 is SGHRS and CDR2 is YFSETQ. This CDR3 has 18 amino acids. In DNA form, the CDR3 reads TGCGCCAGCAGCTTGGATTGGGCTGGGACTAGCGGCACAGATACGCAGTATTTT. Protein: CASSLDWAGTSGTDTQYF.

This clonotype was seen ten or more times. The chain is built from TRBV20-1 and TRBJ2-1, with D uncertain. CDR3 length equals 16 residues. The germline V gene has CDR1 DFQATT and CDR2 SNEGSKA (reference sequence). The germline V and J ends were trimmed by 3 bases and 1 base, with 16 bases remaining between them. The CDR3 nucleotides are TGCAGTGCTAGCGCTTCGTTACTAAGGTCCTACAATGAGCAGTTCTTC. It yields the protein CSASASLLRSYNEQFF.

The chain carries TRBV29-1 and TRBJ2-3; 9 bases line up with TRBD1. In germline, CDR1 is SQVTM, CDR2 ANQGSEA. V trimming: 3 bases; J trimming: 2 bases; junction bases outside the gene matches: 9. This CDR3 is built from 16 residues. DNA of the CDR3: TGCAGCGTTGATGGGGGGGGGACAGGGTCCACAGATACGCAGTATTTT. Residues: CSVDGGGTGSTDTQYF.

This chain connects TRBV6-1 to TRBJ2-1; 9 nucleotides agree with TRBD2. Germline CDR1 reads MNHNS; CDR2 reads SASEGT. This CDR3 has 19 amino acids. V lost 1 base, J lost 5 bases, and 15 bases stayed unmatched. In DNA, the CDR3 is TGTGCCAGCAGTGAAGGGAGTAGCGGGAGTAATCCCTTTGACAATGAGCAGTTCTTC. It encodes CASSEGSSGSNPFDNEQFF.

V gene TRBV6-1 combines with J gene TRBJ1-5, with D tentatively TRBD1 (5 bases). The CDR3 has 15 amino acids. V gave up 0 bases and J gave up 4 bases, with 10 bases separating them. Germline CDR1 is MNHNS and CDR2 is SASEGT. CDR3 residues: CASSEARGLNQPQHF. The CDR3 DNA reads as TGTGCCAGCAGTGAAGCGAGGGGTTTAAATCAGCCCCAGCATTTT.

The chain uses TRBV5-5 and TRBJ1-5; D uncertain. The germline V gene has CDR1 SGHKS and CDR2 YYEKEE (reference sequence). This CDR3 is 14 amino acids long. Trimming cost V 0 bases and J 4 bases, with 8 bases left between them. CDR3 protein: CASSLDTGNQPQHF. DNA of the CDR3: TGTGCCAGCAGCTTGGATACGGGAAATCAGCCCCAGCATTTT.

This clonotype was recorded at least ten times. The chain carries TRBV7-8 and TRBJ1-2; possible D gene TRBD1, 6 bases. The V end was cut by 2 bases, the J end by 8 bases, with 24 bases between. CDR3 length: 17 amino acids. Per germline, CDR1 SGHVS and CDR2 FQNEAQ. The CDR3 DNA follows: TGTGCCAGCAGCTTACTCCGTGCGTTACAGGGTGGTAACGGCTACACCTTC. It is translated as CASSLLRALQGGNGYTF.

This sequence joins TRBV6-1 and TRBJ2-2, with D hard to call. The CDR3 covers 13 residues. V lost 6 bases and J 6 bases, leaving 11 bases between the germline ends. In germline, CDR1 is MNHNS, CDR2 SASEGT. The CDR3 DNA follows: TGTGCCAGCAGCCCAAGGTTAGCCGGGGAGCTGTTTTTT. Translation gives CASSPRLAGELFF.

This clonotype was picked up many times. The CDR3 DNA reads as TGTGCCAGCAGCTTAGGAGGGACTGGAAACACCATATATTTT. Amino acid sequence: CASSLGGTGNTIYF. J is TRBJ1-3 and V is TRBV7-8; D gene uncertain. CDR3 length equals 14 residues. CDR1 and CDR2 from the germline V gene are SGHVS and FQNEAQ. Trimming left V 1 base short and J 2 bases short, with 6 bases between.

This clonotype came up many times. The gene calls are TRBV29-1 and TRBJ2-7, with D tentatively TRBD1 or TRBD2 (5 bases each). The V and J ends lost 3 bases and 6 bases respectively, with 21 bases between them. Germline CDR1 SQVTM, CDR2 ANQGSEA. The CDR3 has 15 amino acids. The CDR3 spells CSVDTRGRLGSEQYF. For the CDR3, the DNA is TGCAGCGTTGATACCCGGGGACGGCTGGGGAGCGAGCAGTACTTC.

This chain links TRBV11-2 with TRBJ1-5, with D possibly matching TRBD1 (6 bases). Germline CDR1 and CDR2: SGHAT and FQNNGV. The CDR3 totals 14 residues. V lost 1 base and J 6 bases, leaving 10 bases between the germline ends. CDR3 nucleotides: TGTGCCAGCAGCTTAGCAGGGGCGAGTCAGCCCCAGCATTTT. Translated: CASSLAGASQPQHF. The full variable domain, rest sourced from reference TRBV11-2 and TRBJ1-5, is EAGVAQSPRYKIIEKRQSVAFWCNPISGHATLYWYQQILGQGPKLLIQFQNNGVVDDSQLPKDRFSAERLKGVDSTLKIQPAKLEDSAVYLCASSLAGASQPQHFGDGTRLSIL.

The chain carries TRBV12-2 and TRBJ2-7. TRBV12-2 is designated a pseudogene. The CDR3 contains 15 residues. The CDR3 region is CASRLIPGAPYEQYF. In nucleotides, the CDR3 is TGTGCAAGTCGCTTAATCCCAGGGGCCCCTTACGAGCAGTACTTC.

The V call is TRBV5-6, the J call TRBJ1-5, with D possibly matching TRBD1 (6 bases). The CDR3 is made up of 14 amino acids. Germline CDR1 reads SGHDT; CDR2 reads YYEEEE. Trimming removed 4 bases at V and 7 bases at J, with 15 bases between. DNA of the CDR3: TGTGCCAGCAGCCCTGCGGGGGCTGGCCAGCCCCAGCATTTT. This sequence encodes CASSPAGAGQPQHF.

This clonotype was counted a few times. J is TRBJ1-5 and V is TRBV5-1; D ambiguous. The CDR3 covers 14 residues. The ends were cut back, 0 bases at V and 5 bases at J, with 9 bases in the middle. Germline CDR1 reads SGHRS; CDR2 reads YFSETQ. DNA for the CDR3: TGCGCCAGCAGCTTGGGGCCGAGCGATCAGCCCCAGCATTTT. Amino acids: CASSLGPSDQPQHF.

This clonotype was observed a handful of times. The CDR3 spells CASSLGGDRGNNEQFF. In nucleotides, the CDR3 is TGTGCCAGCAGCTTGGGGGGGGACAGGGGGAACAATGAGCAGTTCTTC. V and J are TRBV5-4 and TRBJ2-1; 11 bases align to TRBD1. CDR1 SGHNT and CDR2 YYREEE come from the germline V gene (reference sequence). The CDR3 is made up of 16 amino acids. Germline trimming cut 0 bases from V and 5 bases from J; bases unmatched to any gene: 4.

This clonotype was counted only a few times. CDR3: CASSLRRTGQETQYF. The DNA for the CDR3 is TGTGCCAGCAGTTTAAGGAGGACAGGTCAAGAGACCCAGTACTTC. V and J are TRBV12-3 or TRBV12-4 and TRBJ2-5; TRBD1 matches 7 bases. The CDR3 is 15 amino acids. The ends lost 2 bases at V and 2 bases at J; junction bases unmatched: 5.

The V gene is TRBV28, the J gene TRBJ2-5; no firm D call. Germline loops: CDR1 MDHEN, CDR2 SYDVKM. Trimming cost V 5 bases and J 5 bases, with 6 bases left between them. The CDR3 extends over 11 amino acids. CDR3 sequence: CASSAPETQYF. The CDR3 DNA reads as TGTGCCAGCAGTGCCCCGGAGACCCAGTACTTC. The entire variable domain, with the rest obtained from reference TRBV28 and TRBJ2-5, is as follows: DVKVTQSSRYLVKRTGEKVFLECVQDMDHENMFWYRQDPGLGLRLIYFSYDVKMKEKGDIPEGYSVSREKKERFSLILESASTNQTSMYLCASSAPETQYFGPGTRLLVL.

This chain uses TRBV2 with TRBJ2-2, with D tentatively TRBD2 (6 bases). This CDR3 comprises 14 residues. Germline V CDR1 and CDR2: SNHLY, FYNNEI. Deletions cut 6 bases from V and 3 bases from J, with 11 bases between. Written as DNA, the CDR3 is TGTGCCAGCAGCAGGGACTCATACACCGGGGAGCTGTTTTTT. This codes for CASSRDSYTGELFF.

The chain has TRBV12-3 or TRBV12-4 and TRBJ2-7, with TRBD2 identical over 7 bases. The length of the CDR3 is 15 residues. V was clipped by 5 bases and J by 1 base; unmatched bases: 8. CDR3 amino acids: CASSVSGKVSYEQYF. The DNA of the CDR3 is TGTGCCAGCAGTGTGAGCGGGAAGGTGTCCTACGAGCAGTACTTC.

This chain joins TRBV28 and TRBJ2-2; no firm D call. The CDR3 sequence is 14 residues long. Trimming stripped 9 bases from V and 6 bases from J, with 17 bases between. CDR1 is MDHEN, CDR2 SYDVKM, per germline. CDR3 nucleotide sequence: TGTGCCAGTTCCCAACGAGGAGTCTCCGGGGAGCTGTTTTTT. It yields the protein CASSQRGVSGELFF.

The CDR3 nucleotides are TGCAGCTGCCGGGACACCAACCAAGAGACCCAGTACTTC. The encoded protein is CSCRDTNQETQYF. The rearrangement uses TRBV29-1 and TRBJ2-5; weak D call: TRBD1 (6 bases). The germline CDR1 and CDR2 sequences are SQVTM and ANQGSEA. The CDR3 contains 13 residues. Trimming took 8 bases from V and 0 from J, leaving 13 bases between them.

There are a few counts of this clonotype. The chain links TRBV12-3 or TRBV12-4 to TRBJ2-1; D gene unclear. V was trimmed by 6 bases and J by 7 bases, leaving 10 bases between them. The CDR3 spans 12 residues. Here the CDR3 reads CASSTSENEQFF. CDR3 DNA: TGTGCCAGCAGCACGTCCGAGAATGAGCAGTTCTTC.

CDR3 protein: CASSRDGRTSCGYTF. The CDR3 nucleotides are TGTGCCAGCAGCCGGGATGGACGGACTTCCTGTGGCTACACCTTC. The chain has TRBV14 and TRBJ1-2; no definite D call. CDR3 size: 15 residues. The germline V gene has CDR1 SGHDN and CDR2 FVKESK. Trimming shortened V by 4 bases and J by 7 bases, and 19 bases separated the two germline ends.

This clonotype has only a few counts. The CDR3 here is CSARSLREGNEQFF. The DNA for the CDR3 is TGCAGTGCTAGATCCTTGCGGGAGGGTAATGAGCAGTTCTTC. This chain joins TRBV20-1 and TRBJ2-1, with TRBD2 matching 9 bases. Germline trimming cut 2 bases from V and 7 bases from J; bases unmatched to any gene: 6. CDR1 DFQATT and CDR2 SNEGSKA come from the germline V gene (reference sequence). The CDR3 has 14 residues.

This rearrangement joins TRBV9 to TRBJ1-6; 9 positions agree with TRBD1. The length of the CDR3 is 14 residues. The germline V gene has CDR1 SGDLS and CDR2 YYNGEE. V was pared by 3 bases and J by 13 bases, with 8 bases of the junction left unmatched. The CDR3 DNA sequence: TGTGCCAGCAGCGAGACGGGACAGGGTTTTCCCCTCCACTTT. Protein product: CASSETGQGFPLHF.

This clonotype showed up many times. This CDR3 reads CSASLAGRLDEQFF. For the CDR3, the DNA is TGCAGTGCTAGTCTGGCGGGAAGACTCGATGAGCAGTTCTTC. This chain links TRBV20-1 with TRBJ2-1; D is perhaps TRBD2 (6 bases). The germline V and J ends were trimmed by 3 bases and 8 bases, with 17 bases remaining between them. CDR3 length: 14 residues. Germline V lookup: CDR1 DFQATT, CDR2 SNEGSKA (reference sequence).

This clonotype was recorded many times. The chain is built from TRBV7-7 and TRBJ2-5, with a possible D match to TRBD1 (6 bases). The germline V gene has CDR1 SSHAT and CDR2 FNYEAQ (reference sequence). This CDR3 is 16 amino acids long. V was shortened by 5 bases and J by 2 bases, with 18 bases between the two germline ends. The CDR3 sequence: CASSTFMGAAQETQYF. As DNA, the CDR3 is TGTGCCAGCAGCACCTTTATGGGGGCAGCTCAAGAGACCCAGTACTTC.

The chain has TRBV5-1 and TRBJ2-4; TRBD1 aligns across 10 bases. The CDR3 is made up of 18 amino acids. Germline V gives CDR1 SGHRS, CDR2 YFSETQ. V was pared by 5 bases and J by 8 bases, with 19 bases of the junction left unmatched. The CDR3 region has the DNA TGCGCCAGCAGGCGAAGCGTGCGGAGGGACAGGGGTGGTGACATTCAGTACTTC. It yields the protein CASRRSVRRDRGGDIQYF.

This clonotype was observed at least ten times. This chain links TRBV20-1 with TRBJ2-1; tentative D call: TRBD2 (6 bases). V was pared by 7 bases and J by 0 bases, with 13 bases between. CDR3 length equals 14 residues. Germline CDR1 reads DFQATT; CDR2 reads SNEGSKA (reference sequence). The DNA of the CDR3 is TGCAGTGTCGGTAGCGGAGTCTCCTACAATGAGCAGTTCTTC. Residues: CSVGSGVSYNEQFF.